The 14 T cell receptor beta chains below were found in one sample sequenced in a study of Graves' ophthalmopathy and Graves' hyperthyroidism. RNA transcripts were the source from which TCR beta CDR3 regions were amplified. The first-round RT-PCR employed HTBI primers together with the Qiagen OneStep RT-PCR kit. A multiplex PCR was then performed as the second round. In TCRdb, the multiplex PCR reads were re-called with MiXCR into one record per CDR3 protein. The sample gives around 340,000 distinct CDR3 sequences, 15% to 20% of which show up once; over 9% is in the top ten. The specimen sequenced was peripheral blood. The receptor source for this set is an adult man with Graves' ophthalmopathy.

This clonotype has ten or more counts. The V and J genes are TRBV6-2 or TRBV6-3 and TRBJ1-2, with 8 bases matching TRBD1. V lost 0 bases, J lost 6 bases, and 3 bases stayed unmatched. The CDR3 totals 14 residues. Germline CDR1 and CDR2: MNHEY and SVGEGT. CDR3 sequence: CASSYSIQGDGYTF. The DNA for the CDR3 is TGTGCCAGCAGTTACTCGATACAGGGGGATGGCTACACCTTC.

A remark on this clonotype: Sequence at one end of the junction differs from germline and may be a read error. CDR3 sequence reads: CASSLRIGGADGYIF. DNA of the CDR3: TGCGCCAGCAGCTTGAGAATAGGGGGCGCCGATGGCTACATCTTC. The chain employs TRBV5-1 and TRBJ1-2; 7 bases map to TRBD1. Germline V gene data show CDR1 as SGHRS and CDR2 as YFSETQ. The CDR3 length is 15 residues. The full variable domain, its missing parts supplied by reference TRBV5-1 and TRBJ1-2, is KAGVTQTPRYLIKTRGQQVTLSCSPISGHRSVSWYQQTPGQGLQFLFEYFSETQRNKGNFPGRFSGRQFSNSRSEMNVSTLELGDSALYLCASSLRIGGADGYIFGSGTRLTVV.

The chain uses TRBV5-1 and TRBJ2-4, with D possibly being TRBD2 (6 bases). This CDR3 spans 16 amino acids. The germline V gene has CDR1 SGHRS and CDR2 YFSETQ. V was trimmed by 1 base and J by 1 base, leaving 12 bases between them. The CDR3 region has the DNA TGCGCCAGCAGCTTGACAGGAAGCGGGGCCAAAAACATTCAGTACTTC. This translates into CASSLTGSGAKNIQYF.

CDR3 in DNA: TGCGCCAGCAGCAGACAGGGGATGTCCTCCTACGAGCAGTACTTC. Translation gives CASSRQGMSSYEQYF. This rearrangement joins TRBV5-1 to TRBJ2-7, with TRBD1 matching over 8 bases. V lost 4 bases to trimming and J lost 0 bases; unmatched junction nucleotides: 6. The CDR3 is 15 amino acids. Germline V CDR1 and CDR2: SGHRS, YFSETQ.

This sequence joins TRBV18 and TRBJ1-1, with D possibly matching TRBD1 (6 bases). This CDR3 is 14 amino acids long. Per germline, CDR1 KGHSH and CDR2 LQKENI. V was cut by 5 bases and J by 0 bases, with 10 bases left in between. In nucleotides, the CDR3 is TGTGCCAGCTCAGGATACAGGGTGAACACTGAAGCTTTCTTT. Translated: CASSGYRVNTEAFF.

V is TRBV12-3 or TRBV12-4 and J is TRBJ1-6; 9 bases are shared with TRBD1. V trimming: 5 bases; J trimming: 14 bases; junction bases outside the gene matches: 7. The CDR3 has 13 amino acids. The CDR3 loop reads CASSPGQGRSLHF. CDR3 sequence (DNA): TGTGCCAGCAGTCCCGGACAGGGGCGTTCCCTCCACTTT.

The V gene is TRBV15, the J gene TRBJ2-7; D is possibly TRBD1 or TRBD2 (5 bases each). This CDR3 has 12 amino acids. The germline gives CDR1 LNHNV, CDR2 YYDKDF (reference sequence). Trimming took 3 bases from V and 6 from J, leaving 9 bases between them. CDR3 region: CATSRGPFEQYF. For the CDR3, the DNA is TGTGCCACCAGCAGGGGACCTTTCGAGCAGTACTTC. The whole variable domain, remainder taken from reference TRBV15 and TRBJ2-7, is DAMVIQNPRYQVTQFGKPVTLSCSQTLNHNVMYWYQQKSSQAPKLLFHYYDKDFNNEADTPDNFQSRRPNTSFCFLDIRSPGLGDTAMYLCATSRGPFEQYFGPGTRLTVT.

The sample holds many counts of this clonotype. The rearrangement uses TRBV11-1 and TRBJ2-7, with 7 bases aligning to TRBD1. The V gene end was trimmed by 8 bases and the J gene end by 2 bases; junction bases not matched to a gene: 18. There are 17 residues in the CDR3. CDR1 is SGHAT, CDR2 FQDESV, per germline (reference sequence). CDR3 sequence: CASGPGQFKGLPYEQYF. The CDR3 DNA follows: TGTGCCAGCGGACCGGGACAGTTTAAGGGTCTGCCCTACGAGCAGTACTTC.

This clonotype was seen repeatedly, ten times or more. The J gene is TRBJ2-2, the V gene TRBV4-2; D may match TRBD1 or TRBD2 (5 bases each). The CDR3 runs 17 residues. The V and J ends lost 0 bases and 5 bases respectively, with 16 bases between them. CDR1 is LGHNA, CDR2 YNFKEQ, per germline. The CDR3 loop is CASSQDRGQGWTGELFF. CDR3 DNA: TGTGCCAGCAGCCAAGACCGCGGGCAGGGATGGACCGGGGAGCTGTTTTTT.

About this clonotype: It may be a read error: a sequence one base away is much more abundant. In this CDR3 the conserved last residue, phenylalanine or tryptophan, is missing, so a read error is likely. The rearrangement links TRBV5-1 to TRBJ2-2; D is unresolved. This CDR3 is 15 amino acids long. The V end lost 0 bases, the J end lost 3 bases, and 9 bases lay between the germline ends. Germline V gene data show CDR1 as SGHRS and CDR2 as YFSETQ. The DNA of the CDR3 is TGCGCCAGCAGCTTGGCGAACACACACACCGGGGAGCTGTTTATT. Translating gives CASSLANTHTGELFI.

This clonotype appeared many times. The V and J genes are TRBV27 and TRBJ1-5; D may be TRBD1 (6 bases). The V end was cut by 3 bases, the J end by 5 bases, with 8 bases between. This CDR3 has 13 amino acids. From germline, CDR1 is MNHEY and CDR2 SMNVEV (reference sequence). CDR3 nucleotide sequence: TGTGCCAGCAGTTTTCGACAGGATCAGCCCCAGCATTTT. It translates to CASSFRQDQPQHF.

This clonotype showed up many times. The chain has TRBV7-9 and TRBJ1-1, with 7 nucleotides matching TRBD1. The CDR3 is 15 amino acids. CDR1 and CDR2 from the germline V gene are SEHNR and FQNEAQ (reference sequence). V shed 6 bases, J shed 4 bases, and the junction held 11 bases outside the gene matches. CDR3 bases: TGTGCCAGCAGTCGAACAGGGGAGGGAGGCACTGAAGCTTTCTTT. Its protein product is CASSRTGEGGTEAFF.

This clonotype was observed at least ten times. This chain joins TRBV3-1 and TRBJ2-7; 10 bases line up with TRBD1. The V gene's germline CDR1 is LGHDT and CDR2 YNNKEL (reference sequence). The CDR3 has 16 amino acids. With 3 bases clipped from V and 2 bases from J, the junction kept 7 bases outside the gene matches. The CDR3 region is CASSHLRTGGPYEQYF. In DNA form, the CDR3 reads TGTGCCAGCAGCCACCTAAGGACAGGGGGACCCTACGAGCAGTACTTC.

The genes are TRBV11-1 and TRBJ2-2, with D possibly TRBD2 on 5 matching bases. The CDR3 runs to 12 residues. The V gene's germline CDR1 is SGHAT and CDR2 FQDESV (reference sequence). V was pared by 8 bases and J by 6 bases, with 10 bases between. CDR3 coding DNA: TGTGCCAGCTCCTGGAGGCCCGGGGAGCTGTTTTTT. The encoded protein is CASSWRPGELFF. Based on the CDR3 plus reference TRBV11-1 and TRBJ2-2, the full variable domain is EAEVAQSPRYKITEKSQAVAFWCDPISGHATLYWYRQILGQGPELLVQFQDESVVDDSQLPKDRFSAERLKGVDSTLKIQPAELGDSAMYLCASSWRPGELFFGEGSRLTVL.